A single sample gave rise to the 9 T cell receptor beta chains below, sequenced in a study of shared clonotypes between healthy human individuals. Using immunoSEQ multiplex PCR, the repertoire was profiled, and TCRdb retains in-frame clones only, with some absent. The table records around 700,000 clones, roughly 94% of them present only once. It was CD45RO-negative cells, positively selected for CCR7, that made up naive CD8 cells, with terminally differentiated effector memory CD45RA+ cells excluded. The sequenced sample was naive CD8+ T cells sorted from blood. These receptor sequences come from a man younger than 45 in good health.

This rearrangement joins TRBV15 to TRBJ2-1; 11 bases align to TRBD2. The junction had 14 bases not matched to a gene; V was cut back by 5 bases and J by 8 bases. The germline V gene encodes CDR1 LNHNV and CDR2 YYDKDF (reference sequence). The CDR3 consists of 17 residues. In DNA, the CDR3 is TGTGCCACCAGCGGAAAACCGGGACTAGCGGAGTGGGATGAGCAGTTCTTC. Translated, it gives CATSGKPGLAEWDEQFF.

V and J are TRBV7-8 and TRBJ2-1; 10 bases match TRBD1. The CDR3 has 18 residues. The ends lost 3 bases at V and 9 bases at J; junction bases unmatched: 17. Germline values: CDR1 SGHVS, CDR2 FQNEAQ. CDR3 nucleotide sequence: TGTGCCAGCAGCTTCCCCACTCTAGACAGGGGGCAGGGTAGTGAGCAGTTCTTC. Its translation is CASSFPTLDRGQGSEQFF.

This chain connects TRBV7-3 to TRBJ2-1; 7 bases fit TRBD1. V shed 5 bases, J shed 5 bases, and the junction held 3 bases outside the gene matches. Germline V CDR1 and CDR2: SGHTA, FQGTGA. CDR3 length equals 13 residues. The DNA of the CDR3 is TGTGCCAGCAGCCCCACAGGGGACAATGAGCAGTTCTTC. It codes for CASSPTGDNEQFF.

In its sample, this clone was seen a few times. The chain couples TRBV5-6 to TRBJ2-7; possible D gene TRBD2, 6 bases. The V end was cut by 2 bases, the J end by 3 bases, with 15 bases between. There are 15 residues in the CDR3. Per the germline V gene, CDR1 is SGHDT and CDR2 is YYEEEE. The chain's CDR3 is CASSFGWDSVYEQYF. DNA of the CDR3: TGTGCCAGCAGCTTCGGGTGGGACTCCGTCTACGAGCAGTACTTC.

The gene calls are TRBV5-1 and TRBJ2-7; tentative D call: TRBD1 (6 bases). Germline CDR1 is SGHRS and CDR2 is YFSETQ. V was pared by 4 bases and J by 3 bases, with 14 bases between. CDR3 length: 14 residues. As DNA, the CDR3 is TGCGCCAGCAGCCCTCGACAGGCTTACTACGAGCAGTACTTC. Protein product: CASSPRQAYYEQYF.

V usage is TRBV7-6 and J usage is TRBJ1-1, with D unresolved. The CDR3 spans 13 residues. Between the trimmed V and J ends, which lost 5 bases and 1 base, there was a span of 8 bases. The V gene's germline CDR1 is SGHVS and CDR2 FNYEAQ. The CDR3 here is CASSRGWNTEAFF. In DNA form, the CDR3 reads TGTGCCAGCAGCAGAGGGTGGAACACTGAAGCTTTCTTT.

V gene TRBV6-1 combines with J gene TRBJ2-7; 7 bases are a match to TRBD1. The V gene end was trimmed by 5 bases and the J gene end by 4 bases; junction bases not matched to a gene: 8. This CDR3 contains 14 residues. The germline CDR1 and CDR2 sequences are MNHNS and SASEGT. For the CDR3, the DNA is TGTGCCAGCAGTATCCGACAGGGCGGGTACGAGCAGTACTTC. Translating it yields CASSIRQGGYEQYF.

The gene calls are TRBV6-5 and TRBJ2-1; 9 bases are shared with TRBD2. The CDR3 is 13 amino acids. CDR1 is MNHEY and CDR2 is SVGAGI in the germline V gene. The CDR3 loop is CAAGREGYNEQFF. The CDR3 nucleotides read TGTGCAGCAGGGCGGGAGGGATACAATGAGCAGTTCTTC.

About this clone: An end of the junction does not agree with germline; a read error may underlie this. V usage is TRBV7-7 and J usage is TRBJ1-1, with 7 bases that match TRBD1. This CDR3 has 13 amino acids. Germline CDR1 is SSHAT and CDR2 is FNYEAQ (reference sequence). The CDR3: CASSLKRDSEAFF. CDR3 DNA: TGTGCTAGCAGCTTAAAACGGGACAGTGAAGCTTTCTTT.